A single sample gave rise to the 26 T cell receptor beta chains below, sequenced in a study of molecular identifiers for immune sequencing clone quantification. TCRdb itself ran the PCR reads through MiXCR, one entry per CDR3 protein. The table has about 320,000 distinct CDR3 sequences, 20% to 25% seen once. Sequenced material: naive CD8+ T cells from blood, with Jurkat cell RNA spiked in. Subset here: FACS-sorted CD8+CD4-CCR7+CD45RA+ naive T cells. These TCRs come from a human donor in good health. Some libraries in this study had Jurkat cell RNA spiked in.

A word on this clonotype: An end of the junction differs from the germline gene, which may be a read error. The chain links TRBV20-1 to TRBJ2-7; 9 bases agree with TRBD1. This CDR3 comprises 14 residues. Per the germline V gene, CDR1 is DFQATT and CDR2 is SNEGSKA (reference sequence). CDR3 protein: CSARGTDRGYEQCF. In DNA form, the CDR3 reads TGCAGTGCTAGAGGAACGGACAGGGGATACGAGCAGTGCTTC.

A few counts support this clonotype. The V gene is TRBV5-8, the J gene TRBJ1-2, with 9 bases lining up with TRBD1. J lost 5 bases, V lost 4 bases, and 9 bases had no gene match. The CDR3 runs to 15 residues. CDR1 is SGHTS and CDR2 is YDEGEE in the germline V gene. CDR3: CASSTGTGITYGYTF. The CDR3 nucleotides are TGTGCCAGCAGCACCGGGACAGGGATAACATATGGCTACACCTTC.

This clonotype was recorded many times. V and J are TRBV4-2 and TRBJ1-3; a possible D gene is TRBD1 (6 bases). The CDR3 loop spans 16 amino acids. Trimming cost V 0 bases and J 3 bases, with 12 bases left between them. The V gene's germline CDR1 is LGHNA and CDR2 YNFKEQ. CDR3 protein: CASSQDLSGVGNTIYF. The CDR3 nucleotides read TGTGCCAGCAGCCAAGACCTGTCAGGGGTTGGAAACACCATATATTTT.

V is TRBV5-6 and J is TRBJ1-1; the match to TRBD1 covers 9 bases. The CDR3 has 16 amino acids. V trimming: 3 bases; J trimming: 3 bases; junction bases outside the gene matches: 9. Germline V gives CDR1 SGHDT, CDR2 YYEEEE. CDR3 sequence reads: CASSSRTGDMDTEAFF. In DNA form, the CDR3 reads TGTGCCAGCAGCTCAAGGACAGGGGATATGGACACTGAAGCTTTCTTT.

As regards this clonotype: A junction boundary mismatches the germline segment, possibly from a read error. The chain employs TRBV7-9 and TRBJ2-2, with D possibly TRBD1 on 5 matching bases. Germline V gives CDR1 SEHNR, CDR2 FQNEAQ (reference sequence). The CDR3 covers 14 residues. The CDR3 nucleotides are TGTGCCGGCAGCTTTACGGCAGGGACCGGGGAGCTGTTTTTT. The encoded protein is CAGSFTAGTGELFF.

This clonotype was detected only a few times. The rearrangement joins TRBV19 to TRBJ2-5; D possibly corresponds to TRBD2 (6 bases). Between the trimmed V and J ends, which lost 6 bases and 5 bases, there was a span of 16 bases. The length of the CDR3 is 14 residues. Germline-derived CDR1 and CDR2 are LNHDA and SQIVND (reference sequence). As DNA, the CDR3 is TGTGCCAGTAGAACGGACGGGAGAGGTGAGACCCAGTACTTC. This encodes CASRTDGRGETQYF.

This clonotype was seen many times. This rearrangement joins TRBV5-6 to TRBJ2-7, with D maybe TRBD1 (5 bases). This CDR3 contains 13 residues. Germline CDR1 and CDR2: SGHDT and YYEEEE. V shed 7 bases and J shed 3 bases, with 14 bases lying between them. The CDR3 here is CASSWVQGYEQYF. CDR3 coding DNA: TGTGCCAGCTCCTGGGTCCAGGGCTACGAGCAGTACTTC. The full variable domain, rest sourced from reference TRBV5-6 and TRBJ2-7, is DAGVTQSPTHLIKTRGQQVTLRCSPKSGHDTVSWYQQALGQGPQFIFQYYEEEERQRGNFPDRFSGHQFPNYSSELNVNALLLGDSALYLCASSWVQGYEQYFGPGTRLTVT.

The chain combines TRBV12-3 or TRBV12-4 with TRBJ1-5; D gene ambiguous. This CDR3 spans 14 amino acids. The ends were cut back, 6 bases at V and 7 bases at J, with 16 bases in the middle. CDR3 nucleotides: TGTGCCAGCAGCCAAGGTGGGGTGTTACAGCCCCAGCATTTT. It yields the protein CASSQGGVLQPQHF.

Many counts were recorded for this clonotype. The chain recombines TRBV2 with TRBJ1-5; 9 nucleotides line up with TRBD1. Trimming at V came to 2 bases and at J to 2 bases, leaving 1 base not matched to a gene. The CDR3 is made up of 15 amino acids. Germline V gives CDR1 SNHLY, CDR2 FYNNEI. The CDR3 reads CASSEWDRGNQPQHF. CDR3 bases: TGTGCCAGCAGTGAATGGGACAGGGGCAATCAGCCCCAGCATTTT.

This clonotype appeared once. The chain joins TRBV7-6 to TRBJ2-5; no definite D call. Trimming took off 2 bases at V and 2 bases at J, with 15 bases between the two ends. Germline V gene lookup returns CDR1 SGHVS and CDR2 FNYEAQ. This CDR3 has 16 residues. The CDR3 DNA is TGTGCCAGCAGCTTATTACCTGCAGAGAGACAAGAGACCCAGTACTTC. Its protein is CASSLLPAERQETQYF.

The genes are TRBV4-1 and TRBJ2-1; no reliable D call. The V end was cut by 4 bases, the J end by 8 bases, with 18 bases between. The CDR3 is 15 amino acids. Germline loops: CDR1 MGHRA, CDR2 YSYEKL. Written as DNA, the CDR3 is TGCGCCAGCAGCCCAACACTACTCAGCCCGTATGAGCAGTTCTTC. It specifies CASSPTLLSPYEQFF.

Regarding this clonotype: This clone may be a read error of a much larger clone one base away. The J gene is TRBJ1-1, the V gene TRBV3-1, with D unclear. This CDR3 spans 15 amino acids. The V end lost 4 bases, the J end lost 1 base, and 13 bases lay between the germline ends. Germline V gene data show CDR1 as LGHDT and CDR2 as YNNKEL (reference sequence). Here the CDR3 reads CASSLEHRPNTEAFF. The CDR3 DNA reads TGTGCCAGCAGCCTGGAACATCGGCCGAACACTGAAGCTTTCTTT.

Turning to this clonotype: This may be a read error, as it is one base from a much larger clone. The J gene is TRBJ2-7, the V gene TRBV20-1; D call uncertain. This CDR3 comprises 14 residues. Germline values: CDR1 DFQATT, CDR2 SNEGSKA (reference sequence). The CDR3 loop is CGAPRPSARYEQYF. The CDR3 nucleotides read TGCGGTGCTCCTCGCCCCTCGGCCCGCTACGAGCAGTACTTC.

This clonotype has a count of ten or more. The chain carries TRBV7-9 and TRBJ2-7; 10 bases are a match to TRBD1. This CDR3 comprises 16 residues. Germline loops: CDR1 SEHNR, CDR2 FQNEAQ (reference sequence). J was trimmed by 6 bases and V by 5 bases; bases with no gene match: 13. CDR3 amino acids: CASSPPIDRGLSEQYF. The CDR3 nucleotides are TGTGCCAGCAGCCCCCCCATCGACAGGGGGCTCAGCGAGCAGTACTTC.

This clonotype was recorded at least ten times. The rearrangement joins TRBV6-1 to TRBJ2-3; either TRBD1 or TRBD2 may fit D (6 bases each). Germline V lookup: CDR1 MNHNS, CDR2 SASEGT. The V gene lost 1 base and the J gene lost 3 bases, with 17 bases spanning the gap. The CDR3 totals 17 residues. The CDR3 spells CASSEVRGAEETDTQYF. The CDR3 DNA reads as TGTGCCAGCAGTGAAGTAAGGGGGGCGGAGGAAACAGATACGCAGTATTTT.

In its sample, this clonotype was seen many times. The chain recombines TRBV27 with TRBJ2-7, with 10 nucleotides matching TRBD1. This CDR3 contains 15 residues. The germline V gene has CDR1 MNHEY and CDR2 SMNVEV (reference sequence). With 2 bases clipped from V and 5 bases from J, the junction kept 6 bases outside the gene matches. The CDR3 loop is CASSLGTGVKDEQYF. The CDR3 coding sequence is TGTGCCAGCAGTTTAGGGACAGGGGTGAAGGACGAGCAGTACTTC.

This clonotype was recorded at least ten times. The chain carries TRBV1 and TRBJ2-2; the table gives TRBD1 as D, unverified against the DNA. TRBV1 is an annotated pseudogene. There are 16 residues in the CDR3. The CDR3 nucleotides read TGCACCAGCAGCTGGCGACAGGGGGAAAGCACCGGGGAGCTGTTTTTT. Its translation: CTSSWRQGESTGELFF.

V gene TRBV11-2 combines with J gene TRBJ2-5, with D uncertain. The V end lost 0 bases, the J end lost 2 bases, and 13 bases lay between the germline ends. CDR3 length: 16 residues. The germline V gene encodes CDR1 SGHAT and CDR2 FQNNGV. The CDR3 bases are TGTGCCAGCAGCTTAGAAGTTTGGCTACCACAAGAGACCCAGTACTTC. Its protein product is CASSLEVWLPQETQYF. Supplemented by reference TRBV11-2 and TRBJ2-5, the full variable domain reads EAGVAQSPRYKIIEKRQSVAFWCNPISGHATLYWYQQILGQGPKLLIQFQNNGVVDDSQLPKDRFSAERLKGVDSTLKIQPAKLEDSAVYLCASSLEVWLPQETQYFGPGTRLLVL.

Many counts were recorded for this clonotype. V usage is TRBV4-3 and J usage is TRBJ1-1; D call uncertain. The germline gives CDR1 LGHNA, CDR2 YSLEER. V shed 1 base and J shed 4 bases, with 10 bases lying between them. The CDR3 has 14 amino acids. Here the CDR3 DNA reads TGCGCCAGCAGCCAAGGGTCTTCAGGCACTGAAGCTTTCTTT. It codes for CASSQGSSGTEAFF.

This clonotype was counted at least ten times. The rearrangement joins TRBV28 to TRBJ2-7; a weak D match, TRBD2 (7 bases). The V gene's germline CDR1 is MDHEN and CDR2 SYDVKM. The CDR3 runs 15 residues. V lost 2 bases and J 3 bases, leaving 14 bases between the germline ends. The CDR3 DNA sequence: TGTGCCAGCAGTTTAAGGGGGGGCGCTTACTACGAGCAGTACTTC. The encoded protein is CASSLRGGAYYEQYF. The full variable domain, completed using reference TRBV28 and TRBJ2-7, is DVKVTQSSRYLVKRTGEKVFLECVQDMDHENMFWYRQDPGLGLRLIYFSYDVKMKEKGDIPEGYSVSREKKERFSLILESASTNQTSMYLCASSLRGGAYYEQYFGPGTRLTVT.

This clonotype occurred many times. V gene TRBV19 combines with J gene TRBJ1-5; D ambiguous. Germline V gives CDR1 LNHDA, CDR2 SQIVND (reference sequence). Trimming took off 3 bases at V and 7 bases at J, with 16 bases between the two ends. The CDR3 length is 15 residues. The CDR3 DNA reads TGTGCCAGTAGTATCGGAGGGTACGGGTTACAGCCCCAGCATTTT. It specifies CASSIGGYGLQPQHF. Filled out from reference TRBV19 and TRBJ1-5, the complete variable domain reads DGGITQSPKYLFRKEGQNVTLSCEQNLNHDAMYWYRQDPGQGLRLIYYSQIVNDFQKGDIAEGYSVSREKKESFPLTVTSAQKNPTAFYLCASSIGGYGLQPQHFGDGTRLSIL.

This clonotype was recorded a few times. The chain employs TRBV7-9 and TRBJ1-6; D possibly corresponds to TRBD1 (6 bases). Trimming shortened V by 4 bases and J by 4 bases, and 20 bases separated the two germline ends. Germline V gene data show CDR1 as SEHNR and CDR2 as FQNEAQ (reference sequence). This CDR3 has 18 amino acids. The CDR3 region has the DNA TGTGCCAGCAGCTCCGAAGGGGGTGGAGGTGCTTATAATTCACCCCTCCACTTT. Encoded protein: CASSSEGGGGAYNSPLHF.

This clonotype was detected many times. The chain uses TRBV28 and TRBJ2-1; 8 nucleotides align to TRBD2. The trim removed 10 bases at V and 5 bases at J, leaving 19 bases unmatched. Germline-derived CDR1 and CDR2 are MDHEN and SYDVKM. The CDR3 spans 17 residues. Here the CDR3 reads CATESWVAGHWDNEQFF. CDR3 DNA sequence: TGTGCCACCGAATCCTGGGTAGCGGGACACTGGGACAATGAGCAGTTCTTC.

The chain has TRBV12-3 or TRBV12-4 and TRBJ2-3; 9 nucleotides line up with TRBD2. The V segment lost 1 base and the J segment 8 bases; nucleotides outside the gene matches: 13. This CDR3 has 17 amino acids. CDR3 in amino acids: CASSLVSTSGQQGTQYF. CDR3 bases: TGTGCCAGCAGTTTAGTCAGTACTAGCGGGCAGCAGGGTACGCAGTATTTT.

Of note for this clonotype: A much larger clone is a single base away; this may be a read error. V is TRBV29-1 and J is TRBJ2-1; D not resolved. This CDR3 has 13 residues. Germline loops: CDR1 SQVTM, CDR2 ANQGSEA. Trimming stripped 2 bases from V and 2 bases from J, with 7 bases between. The CDR3 nucleotides read TGCAGCGTTGAACGCTACACCTACAATGAGCAGTTCTTC. Protein sequence: CSVERYTYNEQFF.

This clonotype was recorded many times. This chain links TRBV4-1 with TRBJ2-7; a possible D gene is TRBD1 (5 bases). The CDR3 runs 15 residues. V dropped 0 bases and J dropped 2 bases, with 11 bases sitting between them. The germline V gene has CDR1 MGHRA and CDR2 YSYEKL. This CDR3 reads CASSQDFPGTYEQYF. The CDR3, as DNA: TGCGCCAGCAGCCAAGACTTCCCAGGGACCTACGAGCAGTACTTC.